The clone carrying this T cell receptor beta chain has a count of ten or more. The antigen is undetermined. The data belong to a study of metastatic and nonmetastatic thyroid tumors. The overall study: Repertoires from malignant and benign thyroid patients were compared across blood and tumor or nodule tissue. Broader study findings: Within blood and tumor, benign nodules reportedly had significantly lower TCR beta diversity than malignant thyroid tumors did.

Per the study methods: Construction of a distant-metastasis classifier for papillary thyroid cancer relied on CDR3 differences across clinicopathological groups. With MiXCR, TCRdb reprocessed the PCR reads. V and J calls and clone size were set by TCRdb, not the authors. The sample lists tens of thousands of clones, approximately 25% occurring once. Germline trimming cut 0 bases from V and 4 bases from J; bases unmatched to any gene: 5. Germline-derived CDR1 and CDR2 are DFQATT and SNEGSKA (reference sequence). CDR3 length: 15 residues. Until they underwent thyroid surgery, no patient had received any treatment.

V usage is TRBV20-1 and J usage is TRBJ1-2; TRBD1 aligns across 10 bases. The sequence was obtained from a female donor with papillary thyroid cancer or a benign thyroid nodule (not recorded which). Some clones in this sample may be carry-over from other donors' samples. Sequenced input: blood. DNA of the CDR3: TGCAGTGCTAGAGATCGCGGGACAGGGGTCTATGGCTACACCTTC. Translation gives CSARDRGTGVYGYTF.